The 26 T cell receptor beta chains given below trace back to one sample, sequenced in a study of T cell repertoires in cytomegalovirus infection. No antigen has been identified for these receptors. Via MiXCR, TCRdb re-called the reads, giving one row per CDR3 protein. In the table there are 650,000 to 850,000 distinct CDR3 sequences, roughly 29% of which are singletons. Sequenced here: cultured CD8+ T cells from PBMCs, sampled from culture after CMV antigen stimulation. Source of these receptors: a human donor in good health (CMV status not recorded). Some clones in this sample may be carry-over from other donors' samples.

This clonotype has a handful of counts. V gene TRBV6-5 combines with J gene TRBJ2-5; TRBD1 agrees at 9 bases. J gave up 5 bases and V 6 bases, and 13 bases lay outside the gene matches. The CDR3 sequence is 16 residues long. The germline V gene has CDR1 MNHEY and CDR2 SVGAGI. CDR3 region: CASRHRDREIAETQYF. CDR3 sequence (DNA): TGTGCCAGCAGGCACCGGGACAGGGAGATTGCGGAGACCCAGTACTTC.

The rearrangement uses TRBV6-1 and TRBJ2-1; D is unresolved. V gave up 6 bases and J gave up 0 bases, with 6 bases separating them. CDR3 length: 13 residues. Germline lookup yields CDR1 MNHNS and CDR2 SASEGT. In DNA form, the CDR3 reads TGTGCCAGCAGGCAGGTCTCCTACAATGAGCAGTTCTTC. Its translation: CASRQVSYNEQFF.

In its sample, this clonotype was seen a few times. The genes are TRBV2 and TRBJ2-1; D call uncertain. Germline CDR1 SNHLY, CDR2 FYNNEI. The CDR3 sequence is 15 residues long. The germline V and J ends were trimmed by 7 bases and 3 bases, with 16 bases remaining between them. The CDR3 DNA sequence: TGTGCCAGCATCATACTCCAGAAGGACTACAATGAGCAGTTCTTC. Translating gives CASIILQKDYNEQFF.

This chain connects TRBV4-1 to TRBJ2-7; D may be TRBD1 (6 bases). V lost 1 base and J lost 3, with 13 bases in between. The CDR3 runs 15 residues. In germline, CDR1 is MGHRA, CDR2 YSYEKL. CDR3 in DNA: TGCGCCAGCAGCCAAGCTCCGACAGGCATCTACGAGCAGTACGTC. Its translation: CASSQAPTGIYEQYV.

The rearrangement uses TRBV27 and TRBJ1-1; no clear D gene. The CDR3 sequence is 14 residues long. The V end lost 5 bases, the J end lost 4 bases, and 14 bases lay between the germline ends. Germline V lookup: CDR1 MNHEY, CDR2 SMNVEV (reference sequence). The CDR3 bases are TGTGCCAGCAGTCTCTGGGCGGCCAGCACTGAAGCTTTCTTT. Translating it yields CASSLWAASTEAFF.

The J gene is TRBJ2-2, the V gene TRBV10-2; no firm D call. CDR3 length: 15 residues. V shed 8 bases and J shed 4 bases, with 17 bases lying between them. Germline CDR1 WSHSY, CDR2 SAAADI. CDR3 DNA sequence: TGCGCCAGCTGTGCCGGACCGCCGGGCACCGGGGAGCTGTTTTTT. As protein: CASCAGPPGTGELFF.

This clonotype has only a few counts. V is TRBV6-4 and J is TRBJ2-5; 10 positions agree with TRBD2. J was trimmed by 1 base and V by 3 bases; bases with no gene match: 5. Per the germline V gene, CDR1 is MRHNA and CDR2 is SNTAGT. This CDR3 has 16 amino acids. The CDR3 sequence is CASSELAGLPQETQYF. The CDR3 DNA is TGTGCCAGCAGTGAACTAGCGGGGCTCCCCCAAGAGACCCAGTACTTC.

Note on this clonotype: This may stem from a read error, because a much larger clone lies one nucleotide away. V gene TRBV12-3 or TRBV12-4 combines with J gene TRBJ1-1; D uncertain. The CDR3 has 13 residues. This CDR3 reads CASDSRLNTEASF. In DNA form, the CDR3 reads TGTGCCAGCGATTCCAGATTGAACACTGAAGCTTCCTTT.

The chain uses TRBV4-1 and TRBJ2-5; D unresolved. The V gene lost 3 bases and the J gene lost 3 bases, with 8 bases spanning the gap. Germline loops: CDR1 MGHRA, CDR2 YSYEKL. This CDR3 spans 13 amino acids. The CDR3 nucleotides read TGCGCCAGCAGCCACCGGGCCGAAGAGACCCAGTACTTC. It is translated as CASSHRAEETQYF.

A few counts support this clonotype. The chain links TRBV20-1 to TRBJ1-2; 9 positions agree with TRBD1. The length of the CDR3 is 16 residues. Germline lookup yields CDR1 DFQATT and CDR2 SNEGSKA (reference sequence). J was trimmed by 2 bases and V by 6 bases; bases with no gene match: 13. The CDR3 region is CSATFRQGVKNYGYTF. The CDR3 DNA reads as TGCAGTGCCACCTTCAGACAGGGGGTAAAGAACTATGGCTACACCTTC.

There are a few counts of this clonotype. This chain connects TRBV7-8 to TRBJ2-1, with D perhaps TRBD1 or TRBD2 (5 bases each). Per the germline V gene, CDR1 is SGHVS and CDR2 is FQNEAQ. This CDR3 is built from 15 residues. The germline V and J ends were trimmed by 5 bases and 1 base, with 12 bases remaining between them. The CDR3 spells CASSQGDRSYNEQFF. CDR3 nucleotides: TGTGCCAGCAGCCAAGGGGACCGATCCTACAATGAGCAGTTCTTC.

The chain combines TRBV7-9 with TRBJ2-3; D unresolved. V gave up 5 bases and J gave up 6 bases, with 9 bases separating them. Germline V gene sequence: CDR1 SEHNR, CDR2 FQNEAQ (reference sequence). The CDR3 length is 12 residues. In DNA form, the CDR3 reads TGTGCCAGCAGCCCGACCCCCGATACGCAGTATTTT. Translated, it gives CASSPTPDTQYF.

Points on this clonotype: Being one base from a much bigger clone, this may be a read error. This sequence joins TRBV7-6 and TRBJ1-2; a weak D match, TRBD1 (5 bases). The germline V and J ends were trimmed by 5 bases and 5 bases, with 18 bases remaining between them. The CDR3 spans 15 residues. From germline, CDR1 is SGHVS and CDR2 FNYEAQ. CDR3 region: CASSNGRGDWYGYTF. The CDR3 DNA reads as TGTGCCAGCAGCAACGGACGGGGGGATTGGTATGGCTACACCTTC.

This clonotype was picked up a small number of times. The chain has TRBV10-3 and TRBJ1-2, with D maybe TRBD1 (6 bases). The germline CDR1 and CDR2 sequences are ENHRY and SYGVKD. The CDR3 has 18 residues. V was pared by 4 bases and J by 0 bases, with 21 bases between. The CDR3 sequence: CAISGVRDTALANYGYTF. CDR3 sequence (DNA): TGTGCCATCAGTGGCGTTCGGGACACGGCGTTAGCTAACTATGGCTACACCTTC.

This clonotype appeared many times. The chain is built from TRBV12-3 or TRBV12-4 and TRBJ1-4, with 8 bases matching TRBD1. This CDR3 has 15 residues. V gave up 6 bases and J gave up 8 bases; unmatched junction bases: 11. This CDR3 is CASSRQGRAGEKLFF. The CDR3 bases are TGTGCCAGCAGCCGACAGGGGCGGGCCGGCGAAAAACTGTTTTTT.

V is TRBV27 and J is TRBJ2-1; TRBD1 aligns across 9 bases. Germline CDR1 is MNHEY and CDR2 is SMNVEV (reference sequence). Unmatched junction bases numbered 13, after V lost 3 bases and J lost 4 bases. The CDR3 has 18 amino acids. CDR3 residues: CASSFSSVTGGNYNEQFF. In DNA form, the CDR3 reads TGTGCCAGCAGTTTTTCTTCCGTGACAGGGGGTAATTACAATGAGCAGTTCTTC.

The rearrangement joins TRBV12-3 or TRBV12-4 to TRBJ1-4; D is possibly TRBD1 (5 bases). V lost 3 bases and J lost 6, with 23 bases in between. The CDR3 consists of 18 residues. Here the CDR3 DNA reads TGTGCCAGCAGTTTTCGGAAGTTCAGCCCCCGGGACGATGAAAAACTGTTTTTT. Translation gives CASSFRKFSPRDDEKLFF.

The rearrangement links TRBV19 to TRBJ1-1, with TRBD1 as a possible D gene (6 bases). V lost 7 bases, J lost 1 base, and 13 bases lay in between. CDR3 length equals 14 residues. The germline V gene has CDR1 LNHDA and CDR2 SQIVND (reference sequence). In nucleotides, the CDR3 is TGTGCCAGTAACCCGGGACACACGAACACTGAAGCTTTCTTT. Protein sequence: CASNPGHTNTEAFF.

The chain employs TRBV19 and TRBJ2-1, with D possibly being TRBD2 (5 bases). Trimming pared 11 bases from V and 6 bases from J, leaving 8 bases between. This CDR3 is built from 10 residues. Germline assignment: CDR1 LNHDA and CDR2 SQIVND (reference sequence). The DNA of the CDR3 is TGTGCCCTGGAGGTCAATGAGCAGTTCTTC. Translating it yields CALEVNEQFF.

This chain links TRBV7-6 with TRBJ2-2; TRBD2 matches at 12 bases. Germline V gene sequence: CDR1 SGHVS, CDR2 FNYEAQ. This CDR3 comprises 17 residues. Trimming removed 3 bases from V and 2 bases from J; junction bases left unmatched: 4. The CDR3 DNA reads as TGTGCCAGCAGCTTTCTAGCGGGGGGGCAAAACACCGGGGAGCTGTTTTTT. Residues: CASSFLAGGQNTGELFF.

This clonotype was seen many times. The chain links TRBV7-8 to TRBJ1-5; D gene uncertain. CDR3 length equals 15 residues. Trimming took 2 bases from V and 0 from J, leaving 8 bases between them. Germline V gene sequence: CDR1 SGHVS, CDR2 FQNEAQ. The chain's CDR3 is CASSLLSYSNQPQHF. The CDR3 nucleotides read TGTGCCAGCAGCTTACTCTCCTATAGCAATCAGCCCCAGCATTTT.

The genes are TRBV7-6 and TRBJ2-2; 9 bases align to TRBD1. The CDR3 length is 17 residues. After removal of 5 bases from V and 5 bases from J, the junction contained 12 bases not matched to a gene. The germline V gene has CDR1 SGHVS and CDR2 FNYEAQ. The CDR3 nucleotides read TGTGCCAGCAGCCTAGAATCGGGACAGGGTTGGACCGGGGAGCTGTTTTTT. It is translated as CASSLESGQGWTGELFF.

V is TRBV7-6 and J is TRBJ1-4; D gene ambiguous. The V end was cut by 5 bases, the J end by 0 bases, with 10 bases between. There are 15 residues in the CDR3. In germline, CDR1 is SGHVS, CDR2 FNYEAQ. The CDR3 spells CASSRAGATNEKLFF. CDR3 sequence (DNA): TGTGCCAGCAGCCGCGCCGGTGCAACTAATGAAAAACTGTTTTTT.

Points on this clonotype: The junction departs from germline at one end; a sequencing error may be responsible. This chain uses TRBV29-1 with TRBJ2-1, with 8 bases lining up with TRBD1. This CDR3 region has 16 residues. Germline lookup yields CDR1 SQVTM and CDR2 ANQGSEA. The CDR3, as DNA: TGCAGCGTTGGGGTAAATAGGCAGGGGGCGTACATTGAGCAGTTCTTC. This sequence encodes CSVGVNRQGAYIEQFF.

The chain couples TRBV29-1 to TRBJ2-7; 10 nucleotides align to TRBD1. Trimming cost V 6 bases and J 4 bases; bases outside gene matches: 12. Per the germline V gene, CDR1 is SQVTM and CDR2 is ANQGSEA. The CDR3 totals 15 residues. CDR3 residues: CSVGPGQGLEYEQYV. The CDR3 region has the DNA TGCAGCGTGGGTCCGGGACAGGGGTTGGAATACGAGCAGTACGTC.

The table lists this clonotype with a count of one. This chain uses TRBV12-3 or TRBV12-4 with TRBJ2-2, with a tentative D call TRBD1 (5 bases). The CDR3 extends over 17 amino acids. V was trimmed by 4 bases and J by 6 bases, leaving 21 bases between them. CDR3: CASSSRQNRRGAGELFF. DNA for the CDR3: TGTGCCAGCAGTTCCCGACAGAATCGAAGGGGCGCCGGGGAGCTGTTTTTT.